The 20 T cell receptor beta chains given below trace back to one sample, sequenced in a study of blood T cell repertoires in COVID-19. Profiled with immunoSEQ multiplex PCR; TCRdb holds only in-frame clones, not every one. The sample records a few hundred thousand clones, more than 85% being singletons. The material sequenced was PBMCs or T cells enriched from blood (not recorded which). The receptors derive from a man aged 40-50 years who had recovered from COVID-19.

The V gene is TRBV5-1, the J gene TRBJ1-2, with D unresolved. The CDR3 loop spans 11 amino acids. Germline V gene data show CDR1 as SGHRS and CDR2 as YFSETQ. The V gene lost 0 bases and the J gene lost 7 bases, with 4 bases spanning the gap. Written as DNA, the CDR3 is TGCGCCAGCAGCTTGGGAGTTGGCTACACCTTC. Amino acid sequence: CASSLGVGYTF. The complete variable domain, with remaining parts taken from reference TRBV5-1 and TRBJ1-2, reads KAGVTQTPRYLIKTRGQQVTLSCSPISGHRSVSWYQQTPGQGLQFLFEYFSETQRNKGNFPGRFSGRQFSNSRSEMNVSTLELGDSALYLCASSLGVGYTFGSGTRLTVV.

V gene TRBV27 combines with J gene TRBJ2-1, with TRBD2 identical over 11 bases. CDR1 and CDR2 from the germline V gene are MNHEY and SMNVEV (reference sequence). The CDR3 contains 15 residues. V lost 6 bases and J lost 4; bases outside the gene matches: 5. The DNA for the CDR3 is TGTGCCAGCAGGGTAGCGGGAGGGCCGTACAATGAGCAGTTCTTC. Translating gives CASRVAGGPYNEQFF.

V gene TRBV28 combines with J gene TRBJ2-1, with TRBD2 matching 7 bases. This CDR3 is built from 15 residues. V gave up 2 bases and J gave up 6 bases; unmatched junction bases: 7. Per germline, CDR1 MDHEN and CDR2 SYDVKM. CDR3 region: CASSLGGSSGNEQFF. CDR3 sequence (DNA): TGTGCCAGCAGTTTAGGCGGGAGTAGCGGCAATGAGCAGTTCTTC.

This clone has only a few counts. V gene TRBV19 combines with J gene TRBJ1-4; the match to TRBD1 covers 8 bases. Germline CDR1 and CDR2: LNHDA and SQIVND (reference sequence). The CDR3 totals 15 residues. V lost 3 bases, J lost 8 bases, and 8 bases stayed unmatched. CDR3: CASSILRGREEKLFF. CDR3 coding DNA: TGTGCCAGTAGTATCCTCAGGGGGCGAGAAGAAAAACTGTTTTTT.

This sequence joins TRBV7-9 and TRBJ2-2; the match to TRBD1 covers 7 bases. J lost 4 bases, V lost 8 bases, and 7 bases had no gene match. There are 14 residues in the CDR3. In germline, CDR1 is SEHNR, CDR2 FQNEAQ (reference sequence). CDR3 loop: CASDRQGRTGELFF. The CDR3 DNA follows: TGTGCCAGCGACAGACAGGGACGCACCGGGGAGCTGTTTTTT.

This sequence joins TRBV7-2 and TRBJ2-1, with a tentative D call TRBD2 (6 bases). This CDR3 comprises 14 residues. Between the trimmed V and J ends, which lost 2 bases and 10 bases, there was a span of 15 bases. Looked up from germline, CDR1 is SGHTA and CDR2 is FQGNSA. The chain's CDR3 is CASSLRISGEEQFF. The CDR3 DNA is TGTGCCAGCAGCTTAAGAATTTCGGGGGAAGAGCAGTTCTTC.

The genes are TRBV9 and TRBJ1-3; D is unclear. Germline V CDR1 and CDR2: SGDLS, YYNGEE. V lost 0 bases to trimming and J lost 0 bases, with 10 bases between them. The CDR3 covers 16 residues. The CDR3 loop reads CASSVGLTYSGNTIYF. As DNA, the CDR3 is TGTGCCAGCAGCGTAGGGCTGACTTACTCTGGAAACACCATATATTTT.

This clone was detected a few times. V and J are TRBV15 and TRBJ1-6; no firm D call. This CDR3 comprises 12 residues. From germline, CDR1 is LNHNV and CDR2 YYDKDF (reference sequence). V was shortened by 4 bases and J by 10 bases, with 8 bases between the two germline ends. CDR3 residues: CATSMSNSPLHF. CDR3 DNA sequence: TGTGCCACCAGCATGAGTAACTCACCCCTCCACTTT.

V and J are TRBV19 and TRBJ2-6; TRBD1 aligns across 7 bases. The CDR3 length is 15 residues. Trimming removed 7 bases from V and 0 bases from J; junction bases left unmatched: 3. Germline V lookup: CDR1 LNHDA, CDR2 SQIVND (reference sequence). CDR3 DNA: TGTGCCAGTACTGGACAGGCCTCTGGGGCCAACGTCCTGACTTTC. It specifies CASTGQASGANVLTF.

The chain couples TRBV11-3 to TRBJ1-2, with TRBD1 as a possible D gene (5 bases). The CDR3 runs to 15 residues. V was trimmed by 3 bases and J by 1 base, leaving 12 bases between them. The germline V gene has CDR1 SGHNT and CDR2 YENEEA. The CDR3, as DNA: TGTGCCAGCAGCTTGACAGTACCTCTTAACTATGGCTACACCTTC. Protein product: CASSLTVPLNYGYTF.

The count of this clone is one. The chain uses TRBV4-1 and TRBJ2-7, with a weak D call TRBD2 (5 bases). In germline, CDR1 is MGHRA, CDR2 YSYEKL. This CDR3 has 15 residues. Trimming removed 3 bases at V and 0 bases at J, with 12 bases between. The CDR3 DNA sequence: TGCGCCAGCAGCCAGGTACTGGGAGACTCCTACGAGCAGTACTTC. Amino acid sequence: CASSQVLGDSYEQYF.

The chain links TRBV18 to TRBJ2-7; the match to TRBD1 covers 9 bases. Germline CDR1 is KGHSH and CDR2 is LQKENI. This CDR3 region has 15 residues. V dropped 3 bases and J dropped 2; count of bases not matched to a gene: 5. The CDR3, as DNA: TGTGCCAGCTCACCCGGACAGGGGCTAACCTACGAGCAGTACTTC. Amino acids: CASSPGQGLTYEQYF.

This clone was seen just once. The CDR3 reads CATSRTQGNYGYTF. The CDR3 bases are TGTGCCACCAGTCGGACCCAGGGAAACTATGGCTACACCTTC. This chain joins TRBV15 and TRBJ1-2; D is possibly TRBD1 (5 bases). The CDR3 covers 14 residues. Germline loops: CDR1 LNHNV, CDR2 YYDKDF (reference sequence). V shed 6 bases and J shed 2 bases, with 13 bases lying between them.

The chain employs TRBV27 and TRBJ1-6; no definite D call. Germline values: CDR1 MNHEY, CDR2 SMNVEV (reference sequence). V lost 3 bases to trimming and J lost 10 bases, with 10 bases between them. CDR3 length: 13 amino acids. The CDR3 reads CASSLEVQSPLHF. The CDR3 nucleotides are TGTGCCAGCAGTTTGGAGGTCCAATCACCCCTCCACTTT.

The rearrangement links TRBV19 to TRBJ2-7; 9 bases map to TRBD2. J lost 4 bases, V lost 6 bases, and 16 bases had no gene match. The CDR3 sequence is 17 residues long. Germline CDR1 reads LNHDA; CDR2 reads SQIVND (reference sequence). The CDR3 nucleotides are TGTGCCAGTAGCTCCCCGCAAGGTAGCGGGAGACCATACGAGCAGTACTTC. It codes for CASSSPQGSGRPYEQYF.

The V and J genes are TRBV10-3 and TRBJ2-7, with a weak D call TRBD1 (6 bases). Germline V gene sequence: CDR1 ENHRY, CDR2 SYGVKD. Trimming removed 6 bases at V and 9 bases at J, with 21 bases between. The length of the CDR3 is 14 residues. DNA for the CDR3: TGTGCCATCAGGAGCTCGGACAGCGCCCAAGTGCAGTACTTC. This translates into CAIRSSDSAQVQYF.

The rearrangement links TRBV7-8 to TRBJ1-1; no clear D. The CDR3 totals 14 residues. The germline V gene has CDR1 SGHVS and CDR2 FQNEAQ. Deletions cut 1 base from V and 11 bases from J, with 17 bases between. This CDR3 is CASSLVETLYLAFF. DNA for the CDR3: TGTGCCAGCAGCTTAGTTGAGACATTGTATCTGGCTTTCTTT.

This clone was seen once. This chain joins TRBV5-6 and TRBJ1-2, with a weak D call TRBD1 (6 bases). The CDR3 spans 16 residues. The V gene's germline CDR1 is SGHDT and CDR2 YYEEEE. The V gene lost 4 bases and the J gene lost 8 bases, with 24 bases spanning the gap. The CDR3, as DNA: TGTGCCAGCAGCGCAATACCGGGACACAATAGCGTGGGCTACACCTTC. It specifies CASSAIPGHNSVGYTF. Complete variable domain (other parts from reference TRBV5-6 and TRBJ1-2): DAGVTQSPTHLIKTRGQQVTLRCSPKSGHDTVSWYQQALGQGPQFIFQYYEEEERQRGNFPDRFSGHQFPNYSSELNVNALLLGDSALYLCASSAIPGHNSVGYTFGSGTRLTVV.

This chain connects TRBV6-5 to TRBJ2-7, with 7 bases lining up with TRBD2. The CDR3 loop spans 14 amino acids. From germline, CDR1 is MNHEY and CDR2 SVGAGI. The trim removed 7 bases at V and 0 bases at J, leaving 6 bases unmatched. Here the CDR3 DNA reads TGTGCCAGCAATCCAGCGGGAAGCTCCTACGAGCAGTACTTC. Its protein product is CASNPAGSSYEQYF.

V gene TRBV6-5 combines with J gene TRBJ1-2, with D unresolved. Germline CDR1 MNHEY, CDR2 SVGAGI. CDR3 length: 11 residues. The V gene lost 6 bases and the J gene lost 5 bases, with 7 bases spanning the gap. This CDR3 is CASRSQYGYTF. The CDR3 DNA follows: TGTGCCAGCAGGTCCCAATATGGCTACACCTTC.